A single sample gave rise to the 20 T cell receptor beta chains below, sequenced in a study of T-cell reconstitution after alpha-beta-depleted transplantation in children. A TCRbeta library incorporating unique molecular identifiers was prepared. TCRdb ran MiXCR on the PCR reads and lists one entry per CDR3 protein. There are about 610,000 distinct CDR3 sequences in the sample; about 10% occur only once, and roughly 3.9% lies in the top ten. The material was PBMCs from the stem cell graft donor, obtained from the stem cell graft. The receptors were sampled from a human donor who donated a stem cell graft to a child with acute myeloid leukemia.

There are a few counts of this clonotype. The chain couples TRBV4-1 to TRBJ2-4; 9 bases are a match to TRBD2. Germline assignment: CDR1 MGHRA and CDR2 YSYEKL. Trimming at V came to 1 base and at J to 5 bases, leaving 9 bases not matched to a gene. This CDR3 spans 17 amino acids. CDR3 residues: CASSQVAASGVQNIQYF. The CDR3 coding sequence is TGCGCCAGCAGCCAAGTCGCGGCTAGCGGGGTTCAAAACATTCAGTACTTC.

The rearrangement uses TRBV14 and TRBJ2-1, with a possible D match to TRBD2 (6 bases). The CDR3 length is 15 residues. From germline, CDR1 is SGHDN and CDR2 FVKESK. The ends were cut back, 4 bases at V and 7 bases at J, with 17 bases in the middle. The CDR3: CASSLYFDGGNEQFF. CDR3 in DNA: TGTGCCAGCAGCCTCTATTTCGACGGAGGGAATGAGCAGTTCTTC.

In this sample, this clonotype turned up many times. This chain uses TRBV20-1 with TRBJ2-1; 15 bases align to TRBD2. Germline-derived CDR1 and CDR2 are DFQATT and SNEGSKA (reference sequence). CDR3 size: 16 residues. V shed 5 bases, J shed 9 bases, and the junction held 11 bases outside the gene matches. CDR3 sequence: CSAEPGLAGGRGEQFF. The CDR3 DNA reads TGCAGTGCTGAGCCGGGACTAGCGGGAGGCAGGGGTGAGCAGTTCTTC.

The chain has TRBV10-3 and TRBJ2-3, with D possibly matching TRBD2 (7 bases). Germline CDR1 reads ENHRY; CDR2 reads SYGVKD. Trimming removed 8 bases from V and 3 bases from J, with 18 bases in between. This CDR3 spans 15 amino acids. The CDR3 DNA reads as TGTGCCATCCACCAGGGCGAGGGGGGGACAGATACGCAGTATTTT. Its protein is CAIHQGEGGTDTQYF.

This rearrangement joins TRBV5-1 to TRBJ2-7, with D perhaps matching TRBD2 (6 bases). The germline V gene has CDR1 SGHRS and CDR2 YFSETQ. The V and J ends lost 2 bases and 3 bases respectively, with 15 bases between them. This CDR3 spans 15 amino acids. The CDR3 protein is CASSFGGEAFYEQYF. The CDR3 coding sequence is TGCGCCAGCAGCTTCGGCGGGGAGGCCTTCTACGAGCAGTACTTC.

The gene calls are TRBV20-1 and TRBJ2-7, with 8 bases lining up with TRBD2. Germline CDR1 and CDR2: DFQATT and SNEGSKA (reference sequence). The CDR3 is 14 amino acids. V dropped 2 bases and J dropped 3; count of bases not matched to a gene: 6. This CDR3 reads CSARSDLAGYEQYF. In DNA form, the CDR3 reads TGCAGTGCTAGATCCGACCTAGCGGGCTACGAGCAGTACTTC.

This clonotype has just a few counts. V is TRBV11-2 and J is TRBJ2-4, with unresolved D. This CDR3 comprises 16 residues. The V and J ends lost 0 bases and 0 bases respectively, with 9 bases between them. The germline gives CDR1 SGHAT, CDR2 FQNNGV. The CDR3 reads CASSLERFSAKNIQYF. CDR3 coding DNA: TGTGCCAGCAGCTTAGAAAGATTCTCAGCCAAAAACATTCAGTACTTC.

The V and J genes are TRBV6-1 and TRBJ2-2, with 8 bases fitting TRBD1. V lost 6 bases to trimming and J lost 6 bases; unmatched junction nucleotides: 9. In germline, CDR1 is MNHNS, CDR2 SASEGT. The CDR3 totals 15 residues. This CDR3 reads CASSLGQGASGELFF. The CDR3 bases are TGTGCCAGCAGCTTGGGGCAGGGGGCGTCCGGGGAGCTGTTTTTT.

This clonotype was seen a handful of times. J is TRBJ2-5 and V is TRBV7-2; D call uncertain. The ends were cut back, 5 bases at V and 0 bases at J, with 10 bases in the middle. Germline CDR1 reads SGHTA; CDR2 reads FQGNSA. This CDR3 is 14 amino acids long. The CDR3 DNA follows: TGTGCCAGCAGCGGACGACGGGACCAAGAGACCCAGTACTTC. Residues: CASSGRRDQETQYF.

This clonotype was seen a handful of times. The chain carries TRBV7-2 and TRBJ2-1, with D hard to call. V dropped 5 bases and J dropped 7 bases, with 21 bases sitting between them. Germline-derived CDR1 and CDR2 are SGHTA and FQGNSA. The CDR3 spans 16 residues. The CDR3, as DNA: TGTGCCAGCAGCCAGTTCTCAGCCTCCTTGAGGAATGAGCAGTTCTTC. Protein product: CASSQFSASLRNEQFF.

This clonotype was picked up a small number of times. The chain has TRBV3-1 and TRBJ2-1; D not resolved. This CDR3 region has 14 residues. Per the germline V gene, CDR1 is LGHDT and CDR2 is YNNKEL (reference sequence). The V and J ends lost 2 bases and 10 bases respectively, with 15 bases between them. The CDR3 nucleotides are TGTGCCAGCAGCCAAATGGAAGCCGTAAAAGAGCAGTTCTTC. Amino acid sequence: CASSQMEAVKEQFF.

This clonotype has at least ten counts. The chain is built from TRBV6-7 and TRBJ2-1; 11 bases are shared with TRBD2. TRBV6-7 is an ORF; its function is uncertain. With V trimmed by 7 bases and J by 5 bases, 4 bases remained unmatched. The CDR3 extends over 14 amino acids. CDR3 sequence (DNA): TGTGCCAGCAAAGTACTAGCGGGAGACAATGAGCAGTTCTTC. It specifies CASKVLAGDNEQFF.

This clonotype was detected only a few times. The chain links TRBV29-1 to TRBJ2-1; 7 positions match TRBD1. V was pared by 7 bases and J by 7 bases, with 7 bases of the junction left unmatched. The CDR3 has 12 amino acids. From germline, CDR1 is SQVTM and CDR2 ANQGSEA. The CDR3 DNA sequence: TGCAGCGAGACAGGGTTAGGGAATGAGCAGTTCTTC. Residues: CSETGLGNEQFF.

The rearrangement links TRBV11-1 to TRBJ2-1, with 11 bases fitting TRBD2. Germline-derived CDR1 and CDR2 are SGHAT and FQDESV (reference sequence). J was trimmed by 4 bases and V by 3 bases; bases with no gene match: 8. This CDR3 is 17 amino acids long. CDR3 loop: CASSFWSLAGGYNEQFF. CDR3 sequence (DNA): TGTGCCAGCAGCTTTTGGAGTCTAGCGGGGGGATACAATGAGCAGTTCTTC. The complete variable domain, with remaining parts taken from reference TRBV11-1 and TRBJ2-1, reads EAEVAQSPRYKITEKSQAVAFWCDPISGHATLYWYRQILGQGPELLVQFQDESVVDDSQLPKDRFSAERLKGVDSTLKIQPAELGDSAMYLCASSFWSLAGGYNEQFFGPGTRLTVL.

The chain uses TRBV5-6 and TRBJ2-5, with TRBD2 matching 12 bases. Germline values: CDR1 SGHDT, CDR2 YYEEEE. The ends lost 3 bases at V and 0 bases at J; junction bases unmatched: 12. This CDR3 is 19 amino acids long. CDR3 nucleotides: TGTGCCAGCAGCTACCGACTAGCGGGAGCTAGATACTACCAAGAGACCCAGTACTTC. Translated, it gives CASSYRLAGARYYQETQYF. Full variable domain (outside the CDR3, taken from reference TRBV5-6 and TRBJ2-5): DAGVTQSPTHLIKTRGQQVTLRCSPKSGHDTVSWYQQALGQGPQFIFQYYEEEERQRGNFPDRFSGHQFPNYSSELNVNALLLGDSALYLCASSYRLAGARYYQETQYFGPGTRLLVL.

This clonotype was seen more than once but under ten times. V and J are TRBV2 and TRBJ2-3, with a tentative D call TRBD2 (6 bases). V was shortened by 6 bases and J by 6 bases, with 19 bases between the two germline ends. CDR1 and CDR2 (germline): SNHLY, FYNNEI. The CDR3 length is 15 residues. This chain's CDR3 is CASRRASAPGDTQYF. The CDR3 DNA reads as TGTGCCAGCAGGAGAGCTAGCGCCCCGGGGGATACGCAGTATTTT.

The CDR3 spells CSARGGTGTRGGNTIYF. CDR3 DNA sequence: TGCAGTGCTAGAGGAGGCACAGGGACCAGAGGGGGAAACACCATATATTTT. The rearrangement uses TRBV20-1 and TRBJ1-3, with a weak D call TRBD1 (6 bases). Per the germline V gene, CDR1 is DFQATT and CDR2 is SNEGSKA (reference sequence). The CDR3 is 17 amino acids. V was trimmed by 1 base and J by 4 bases, leaving 20 bases between them.

This clonotype was seen many times. This sequence joins TRBV15 and TRBJ1-1; 10 bases fit TRBD1. Germline-derived CDR1 and CDR2 are LNHNV and YYDKDF (reference sequence). Trimming took 6 bases from V and 1 from J; bases not matched to a gene: 5. The CDR3 length is 15 residues. For the CDR3, the DNA is TGTGCCACCAGTAAAGACAGGGGGCCGAACACTGAAGCTTTCTTT. This encodes CATSKDRGPNTEAFF.

The sample holds a few counts of this clonotype. The chain uses TRBV4-3 and TRBJ2-5; a weak D match, TRBD2 (5 bases). Germline values: CDR1 LGHNA, CDR2 YSLEER. The CDR3 runs to 15 residues. V was clipped by 4 bases and J by 2 bases, with 14 bases between them. This CDR3 reads CASSPMLSGQETQYF. Written as DNA, the CDR3 is TGCGCCAGCAGCCCGATGTTGTCGGGACAAGAGACCCAGTACTTC.

The chain combines TRBV3-1 with TRBJ2-7; TRBD1 agrees at 10 bases. CDR1 LGHDT and CDR2 YNNKEL come from the germline V gene (reference sequence). This CDR3 comprises 18 residues. The junction had 15 bases not matched to a gene; V was cut back by 6 bases and J by 1 base. CDR3 DNA: TGTGCCAGCAGTTTTTTTGCGAGGGAGGGACAGGGGTCCTACGAGCAGTACTTC. This translates into CASSFFAREGQGSYEQYF.